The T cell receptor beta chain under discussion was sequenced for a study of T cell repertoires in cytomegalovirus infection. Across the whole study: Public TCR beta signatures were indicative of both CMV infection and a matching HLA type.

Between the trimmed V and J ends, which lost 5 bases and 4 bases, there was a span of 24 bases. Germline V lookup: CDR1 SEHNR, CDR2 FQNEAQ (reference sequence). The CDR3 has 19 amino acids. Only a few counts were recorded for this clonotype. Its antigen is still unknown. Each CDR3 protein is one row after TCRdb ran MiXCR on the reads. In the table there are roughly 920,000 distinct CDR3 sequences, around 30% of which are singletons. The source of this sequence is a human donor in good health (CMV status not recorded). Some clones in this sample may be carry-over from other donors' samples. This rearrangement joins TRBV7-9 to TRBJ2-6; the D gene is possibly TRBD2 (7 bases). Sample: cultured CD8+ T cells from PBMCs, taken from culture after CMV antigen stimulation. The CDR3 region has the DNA TGTGCCAGCAGCGGGGAGGGCACAGGGCAAAGAGGAGGGGCCAACGTCCTGACTTTC. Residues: CASSGEGTGQRGGANVLTF. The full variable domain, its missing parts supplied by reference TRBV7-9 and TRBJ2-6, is DTGVSQNPRHKITKRGQNVTFRCDPISEHNRLYWYRQTLGQGPEFLTYFQNEAQLEKSRLLSDRFSAERPKGSFSTLEIQRTEQGDSAMYLCASSGEGTGQRGGANVLTFGAGSRLTVL.